This record looks at one T cell receptor beta chain sequence and its context. Original processing notes: Reference gene primer amplification in the assay estimated nucleated cell counts. Method: immunoSEQ multiplex PCR; TCRdb's copy keeps in-frame clones and lacks some. The V and J calls and clone size come from that table; D and trimming were worked out from the DNA. Altogether 300,000 to 400,000 clones are present, 85% to 90% being singletons, with the ten largest covering about 6%. Trimming left V 5 bases short and J 4 bases short, with 11 bases between. Germline CDR1 and CDR2: SGHTA and FQGNSA. CDR3 length: 13 amino acids. This sample is part of a study of blood T cell repertoires in COVID-19. At the level of the study: In each case, the material was cDNA or gDNA derived from T cells, B-cell-depleted T cells, or PBMCs.

Enrolled during active infection, Seattle patients were then followed longitudinally. The material sequenced was peripheral blood. The TCR was taken from a woman aged 50 to 60 with COVID-19, enrolled during active disease. The V gene is TRBV7-2, the J gene TRBJ1-1, with a weak D call TRBD1 (5 bases). The CDR3 DNA is TGTGCCAGCAGCAGCAGGGTTGGCACTGAAGCTTTCTTT. Translating gives CASSSRVGTEAFF.